A single T cell receptor (beta chain) is shown here with its context. Its antigen is still unknown. Single cDNA molecules in the library carried unique molecular identifiers attached during preparation. As originally analysed: Ranging from roughly 23,224 to 750,000, TCR counts per sample had a median value of approximately 95,000. TCRdb analysed the 5' RACE reads with MiXCR anew, one entry per CDR3 protein. The authors' filters were not applied to this entry. The table records 70,000 to 85,000 distinct CDR3 sequences, 15% of them present only once. Trimming removed 0 bases at V and 3 bases at J, with 6 bases between. The CDR3 is 14 amino acids. The sample comes from a study of human T cells and chemical hapten exposure. Study context: Small pooled library volume differences mainly caused per-sample TCR yield variation. Study-wide results and caveats: Sensitization with DPC brought no change to TCRs above 1 in 1000 in frequency.

Total RNA was isolated from unfractionated whole blood. The receptor comes from a female donor in good health. The J gene is TRBJ1-5, the V gene TRBV12-3 or TRBV12-4; D not certain. The CDR3 sequence: CASSLARVNQPQHF. The CDR3 DNA is TGTGCCAGCAGTTTAGCGAGGGTCAATCAGCCCCAGCATTTT.